Listed below are T cell receptor beta chains from one sample, sequenced in a study of blood T cell repertoires in COVID-19. Data came from immunoSEQ multiplex PCR; TCRdb stores just in-frame clones and leaves some out. This table holds some 300,000 clones, 87% found once. What was sequenced was peripheral blood. The receptor set was obtained from a man aged 18 to 29 with active or convalescent COVID-19. Each CDR3 is given with its conserved first and last residue. The order of the fields is V gene, clone size, D gene, J gene, CDR3 protein, CDR3 DNA. D genes are given only for firm matches. The size of a clone is reported for some rows only, either as once, few or many, or as a class for expanded clones.

v_call: TRBV2; clone_size: -; d_call: -; j_call: TRBJ2-1; cdr3_aa: CASNGRSTYNEQFF; cdr3_nt: TGTGCCAGCAATGGGCGCAGTACCTACAATGAGCAGTTCTTC
v_call: TRBV2; clone_size: once; d_call: TRBD1; j_call: TRBJ2-7; cdr3_aa: CASSGDRANSYEQYF; cdr3_nt: TGTGCCAGCAGTGGGGACAGGGCGAACTCCTACGAGCAGTACTTC
v_call: TRBV27; clone_size: -; d_call: -; j_call: TRBJ2-1; cdr3_aa: CASSLFRGSSYNEQFF; cdr3_nt: TGTGCCAGCAGTTTATTTCGGGGGAGCTCCTACAATGAGCAGTTCTTC
v_call: TRBV14; clone_size: -; d_call: -; j_call: TRBJ1-1; cdr3_aa: CASSQVLGDTEAFF; cdr3_nt: TGTGCCAGCAGCCAAGTATTGGGAGACACTGAAGCTTTCTTT
v_call: TRBV7-8; clone_size: -; d_call: TRBD1; j_call: TRBJ2-5; cdr3_aa: CASSFTTGEETQYF; cdr3_nt: TGTGCCAGCAGCTTCACGACAGGGGAAGAGACCCAGTACTTC
v_call: TRBV6-2/TRBV6-3; clone_size: -; d_call: TRBD1; j_call: TRBJ2-2; cdr3_aa: CASSPGTGTVPTGELFF; cdr3_nt: TGTGCCAGCAGTCCCGGGACAGGGACGGTTCCTACCGGGGAGCTGTTTTTT
v_call: TRBV6-1; clone_size: -; d_call: -; j_call: TRBJ1-1; cdr3_aa: CASSPPRAGLFF; cdr3_nt: TGTGCCAGCAGTCCGCCCCGCGCAGGACTTTTCTTT
v_call: TRBV6-2/TRBV6-3; clone_size: -; d_call: TRBD2; j_call: TRBJ2-1; cdr3_aa: CASSYYLPGLQFF; cdr3_nt: TGTGCCAGCAGTTACTATCTTCCGGGACTACAGTTCTTC
v_call: TRBV7-9; clone_size: -; d_call: -; j_call: TRBJ2-7; cdr3_aa: CASSLGPGTSSSYEQYF; cdr3_nt: TGTGCCAGCAGCTTAGGTCCCGGGACAAGCAGCTCCTACGAGCAGTACTTC
v_call: TRBV5-1; clone_size: -; d_call: TRBD1; j_call: TRBJ1-2; cdr3_aa: CASSIATGSYGYTF; cdr3_nt: TGCGCCAGCAGCATAGCGACAGGGAGCTATGGCTACACCTTC
v_call: TRBV28; clone_size: -; d_call: TRBD2; j_call: TRBJ2-3; cdr3_aa: CASSLSTSGGTDTQYF; cdr3_nt: TGTGCCAGCAGTTTAAGTACTAGCGGGGGCACAGATACGCAGTATTTT
v_call: TRBV28; clone_size: -; d_call: TRBD2; j_call: TRBJ2-1; cdr3_aa: CASSSGLAGGWVNEQFF; cdr3_nt: TGTGCCAGCAGTAGCGGCCTAGCGGGAGGGTGGGTCAATGAGCAGTTCTTC
v_call: TRBV27; clone_size: -; d_call: -; j_call: TRBJ1-5; cdr3_aa: CASSLSGSNQPQHF; cdr3_nt: TGTGCCAGCAGTTTAAGCGGCTCAAATCAGCCCCAGCATTTT
v_call: TRBV11-2; clone_size: -; d_call: -; j_call: TRBJ2-2; cdr3_aa: CASSTMTWGRNTGELFF; cdr3_nt: TGTGCCAGCAGCACCATGACGTGGGGGCGAAACACCGGGGAGCTGTTTTTT
v_call: TRBV9; clone_size: once; d_call: -; j_call: TRBJ1-2; cdr3_aa: CASSVGRGALNYGYTF; cdr3_nt: TGTGCCAGCAGCGTAGGCCGCGGGGCCCTTAACTATGGCTACACCTTC
v_call: TRBV25-1; clone_size: once; d_call: TRBD1; j_call: TRBJ1-4; cdr3_aa: CASSDHPRTGEEKLFF; cdr3_nt: TGTGCCAGCAGTGACCACCCAAGGACAGGGGAGGAAAAACTGTTTTTT
v_call: TRBV4-1; clone_size: -; d_call: -; j_call: TRBJ2-1; cdr3_aa: CASSQVGGGGPPYNEQFF; cdr3_nt: TGCGCCAGCAGCCAAGTAGGTGGTGGGGGCCCACCCTACAATGAGCAGTTCTTC
v_call: TRBV5-1; clone_size: -; d_call: -; j_call: TRBJ2-7; cdr3_aa: CASSLGLTYEQYF; cdr3_nt: TGCGCCAGCAGCCTAGGATTAACCTACGAGCAGTACTTC
v_call: TRBV2; clone_size: -; d_call: -; j_call: TRBJ1-2; cdr3_aa: CASSDDSTQGYTF; cdr3_nt: TGTGCCAGCAGTGACGACTCAACGCAAGGCTACACCTTC
v_call: TRBV28; clone_size: -; d_call: -; j_call: TRBJ2-3; cdr3_aa: CASSGRIIQGADTQYF; cdr3_nt: TGTGCCAGCAGTGGGAGAATAATACAGGGAGCCGATACGCAGTATTTT
v_call: TRBV29-1; clone_size: -; d_call: -; j_call: TRBJ2-7; cdr3_aa: CSVRGMGRDPSYEQYF; cdr3_nt: TGCAGCGTAAGGGGGATGGGTCGGGATCCCTCCTACGAGCAGTACTTC
v_call: TRBV4-1; clone_size: -; d_call: -; j_call: TRBJ1-3; cdr3_aa: CASSNSGAGNTIYF; cdr3_nt: TGCGCCAGCAGTAACTCAGGGGCTGGAAACACCATATATTTT
v_call: TRBV20-1; clone_size: -; d_call: -; j_call: TRBJ1-6; cdr3_aa: CSASVNTNNSPLHF; cdr3_nt: TGCAGTGCTAGTGTAAACACCAATAATTCACCCCTCCACTTT
v_call: TRBV6-5; clone_size: -; d_call: -; j_call: TRBJ2-5; cdr3_aa: CASSYSNRPRETQYF; cdr3_nt: TGTGCCAGCAGTTACTCGAACAGACCTCGAGAGACCCAGTACTTC
v_call: TRBV18; clone_size: -; d_call: -; j_call: TRBJ1-1; cdr3_aa: CASSPVGTTNTEAFF; cdr3_nt: TGTGCCAGCTCACCAGTCGGGACAACGAACACTGAAGCTTTCTTT